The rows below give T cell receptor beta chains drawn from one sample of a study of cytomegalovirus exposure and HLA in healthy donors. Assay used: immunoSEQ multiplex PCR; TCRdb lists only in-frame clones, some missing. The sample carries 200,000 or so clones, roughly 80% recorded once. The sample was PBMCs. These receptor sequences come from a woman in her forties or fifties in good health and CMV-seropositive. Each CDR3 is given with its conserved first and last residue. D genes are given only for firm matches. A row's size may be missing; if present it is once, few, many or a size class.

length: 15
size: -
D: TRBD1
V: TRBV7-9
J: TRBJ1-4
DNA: TGTGCCAGCAGCTTCCACAGGGACAGAAATGAAAAACTGTTTTTT
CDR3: CASSFHRDRNEKLFF

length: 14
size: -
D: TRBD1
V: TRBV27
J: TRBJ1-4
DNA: TGTGCCAGCAGTTTAAGGGACAGAAATGAAAAACTGTTTTTT
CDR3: CASSLRDRNEKLFF

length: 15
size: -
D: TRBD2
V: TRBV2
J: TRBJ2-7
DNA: TGTGCCAGCAGTGGGGGCGGGACTACCAACTACGAGCAGTACTTC
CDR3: CASSGGGTTNYEQYF

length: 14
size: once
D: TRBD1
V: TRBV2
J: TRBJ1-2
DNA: TGTGCCAGCTCCGGGACAGGGGGAATTTATGGCTACACCTTC
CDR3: CASSGTGGIYGYTF

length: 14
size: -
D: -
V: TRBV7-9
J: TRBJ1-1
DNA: TGTGCCAGCAGCTTTCAGGGCGTGAACACTGAAGCTTTCTTT
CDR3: CASSFQGVNTEAFF

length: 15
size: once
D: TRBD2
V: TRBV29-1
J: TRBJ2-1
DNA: TGCAGCGTTGGCTCGACTAGCGGGGGGTACAATGAGCAGTTCTTC
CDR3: CSVGSTSGGYNEQFF

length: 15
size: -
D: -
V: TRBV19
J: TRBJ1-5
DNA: TGTGCCAGTAGTATTGAGGGTTGGAGCAATCAGCCCCAGCATTTT
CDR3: CASSIEGWSNQPQHF

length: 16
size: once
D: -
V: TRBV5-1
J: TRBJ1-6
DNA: TGCGCCAGCAGCTTGGAAGTTGACAGAACCACTTCACCCCTCCACTTT
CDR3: CASSLEVDRTTSPLHF

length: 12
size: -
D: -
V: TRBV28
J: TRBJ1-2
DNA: TGTGCCAGCAGTTCTCAGGGGCTAGGCTACACCTTC
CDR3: CASSSQGLGYTF

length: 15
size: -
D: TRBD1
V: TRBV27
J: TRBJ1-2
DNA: TGTGCCAGCAGTCCCCGAGGACAGGGGGCGCTTGGCTACACCTTC
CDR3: CASSPRGQGALGYTF

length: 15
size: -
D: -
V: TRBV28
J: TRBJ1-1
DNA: TGTGCCAGCAGTTCGCGGAGGGTAGTGAACACTGAAGCTTTCTTT
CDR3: CASSSRRVVNTEAFF

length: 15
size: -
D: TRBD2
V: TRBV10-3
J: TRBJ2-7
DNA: TGTGCCATCCGGACTAGCGGGGGAGGTCCGTACGAGCAGTACTTC
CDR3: CAIRTSGGGPYEQYF